These T cell receptor beta chains were read from a single sample in a study of blood T cell repertoires in COVID-19. TCRdb's table, derived via immunoSEQ multiplex PCR, lists solely in-frame clones and lacks some. In the table there are tens of thousands of clones, around 90% of which are singletons. The sample taken for sequencing was peripheral blood. All receptors come from a man older than 75 with active or convalescent COVID-19. CDR3s include the opening cysteine and the closing phenylalanine or tryptophan. A D gene is named only where the DNA matches it firmly. Not all rows give a size; the values are once, few, many and, for expanded clones, a class.

v_gene: TRBV3-1/TRBV3-2; abundance: NA; j_gene: TRBJ2-2; d_gene: NA; CDR3aa: CASSYRFNTGELFF; CDR3nt: TGTGCCAGCAGTTACAGGTTTAACACCGGGGAGCTGTTTTTT
v_gene: TRBV11-3; abundance: NA; j_gene: TRBJ1-4; d_gene: TRBD1; CDR3aa: CASSPGQSNEKLFF; CDR3nt: TGTGCCAGCAGCCCGGGACAGTCTAATGAAAAACTGTTTTTT
v_gene: TRBV5-4; abundance: NA; j_gene: TRBJ2-5; d_gene: NA; CDR3aa: CASSGGGPSQETQYF; CDR3nt: TGTGCCAGCAGCGGGGGGGGCCCTTCTCAAGAGACCCAGTACTTC
v_gene: TRBV28; abundance: NA; j_gene: TRBJ1-6; d_gene: NA; CDR3aa: CASSLRRNNSPLHF; CDR3nt: TGTGCCAGCAGTTTGCGGCGGAACAATTCACCCCTCCACTTT
v_gene: TRBV19; abundance: NA; j_gene: TRBJ1-3; d_gene: TRBD1; CDR3aa: CASKDRGPGNTIYF; CDR3nt: TGTGCCAGTAAGGACAGGGGGCCCGGAAACACCATATATTTT
v_gene: TRBV3-1/TRBV3-2; abundance: NA; j_gene: TRBJ2-6; d_gene: TRBD1; CDR3aa: CASSQENQGAPGANVLTF; CDR3nt: TGTGCCAGCAGCCAAGAAAATCAGGGGGCGCCTGGGGCCAACGTCCTGACTTTC
v_gene: TRBV5-4; abundance: NA; j_gene: TRBJ2-5; d_gene: TRBD2; CDR3aa: CASSRGGGTSGTGETQYF; CDR3nt: TGTGCCAGCAGCCGGGGAGGTGGAACTAGCGGGACGGGGGAGACCCAGTACTTC
v_gene: TRBV7-8; abundance: few; j_gene: TRBJ2-1; d_gene: TRBD2; CDR3aa: CASSLATSSNFEFF; CDR3nt: TGTGCCAGCAGCTTAGCGACTAGCTCAAACTTCGAGTTCTTC
v_gene: TRBV7-9; abundance: few; j_gene: TRBJ1-5; d_gene: TRBD1; CDR3aa: CASSRDSSNQPQHF; CDR3nt: TGTGCCAGCAGCCGGGACAGCAGCAATCAGCCCCAGCATTTT
v_gene: TRBV19; abundance: NA; j_gene: TRBJ1-4; d_gene: NA; CDR3aa: CASSMRMLGTSNEKLFF; CDR3nt: TGTGCCAGTAGTATGAGGATGTTGGGGACATCTAATGAAAAACTGTTTTTT
v_gene: TRBV24-1; abundance: NA; j_gene: TRBJ2-1; d_gene: TRBD2; CDR3aa: CATSDPGLAGGNYNEQFF; CDR3nt: TGTGCCACCAGTGATCCGGGACTAGCGGGGGGCAACTACAATGAGCAGTTCTTC
v_gene: TRBV6-5; abundance: few; j_gene: TRBJ1-1; d_gene: NA; CDR3aa: CASSSLQGVTEAFF; CDR3nt: TGTGCCAGCAGTTCACTACAGGGAGTCACTGAAGCTTTCTTT
v_gene: TRBV6-5; abundance: once; j_gene: TRBJ1-1; d_gene: NA; CDR3aa: CASRVGQLNTEAFF; CDR3nt: TGTGCCAGCAGGGTAGGACAGCTGAACACTGAAGCTTTCTTT
v_gene: TRBV2; abundance: NA; j_gene: TRBJ1-5; d_gene: NA; CDR3aa: CASSERAGNQPQHF; CDR3nt: TGTGCCAGCAGTGAACGGGCAGGGAATCAGCCCCAGCATTTT
v_gene: TRBV18; abundance: NA; j_gene: TRBJ1-1; d_gene: TRBD1; CDR3aa: CASRLTQGARGAAEAFF; CDR3nt: TGTGCCAGCAGGCTGACACAGGGGGCTCGAGGGGCGGCTGAAGCTTTCTTT
v_gene: TRBV28; abundance: once; j_gene: TRBJ1-3; d_gene: NA; CDR3aa: CASSVSGKGGNTIYF; CDR3nt: TGTGCCAGCAGTGTCTCAGGGAAGGGTGGAAACACCATATATTTT
v_gene: TRBV19; abundance: NA; j_gene: TRBJ1-4; d_gene: TRBD1; CDR3aa: CASSGTALTNEKLFF; CDR3nt: TGTGCCAGTAGTGGGACAGCCCTAACTAATGAAAAACTGTTTTTT
v_gene: TRBV27; abundance: NA; j_gene: TRBJ1-2; d_gene: NA; CDR3aa: CASSLKFAGAYGYTF; CDR3nt: TGTGCCAGCAGTTTAAAGTTTGCGGGGGCCTATGGCTACACCTTC
v_gene: TRBV24-1; abundance: few; j_gene: TRBJ2-1; d_gene: TRBD1; CDR3aa: CATSDLDRGFVGEQFF; CDR3nt: TGTGCCACCAGTGACCTCGACAGGGGGTTTGTGGGTGAGCAGTTCTTC
v_gene: TRBV5-4; abundance: NA; j_gene: TRBJ1-1; d_gene: NA; CDR3aa: CASSSGSATMNTEAFF; CDR3nt: TGTGCCAGCAGCTCGGGGAGTGCTACCATGAACACTGAAGCTTTCTTT
v_gene: TRBV7-9; abundance: NA; j_gene: TRBJ1-3; d_gene: NA; CDR3aa: CASSLVGVRLSGNTIYF; CDR3nt: TGTGCCAGCAGCTTAGTCGGGGTACGGCTGTCTGGAAACACCATATATTTT
v_gene: TRBV5-6; abundance: NA; j_gene: TRBJ2-3; d_gene: TRBD2; CDR3aa: CASSGRVSREATDTQYF; CDR3nt: TGTGCCAGCAGCGGGAGGGTCTCGCGGGAGGCCACAGATACGCAGTATTTT
v_gene: TRBV2; abundance: NA; j_gene: TRBJ2-2; d_gene: NA; CDR3aa: CASSRQAFLELFF; CDR3nt: TGTGCCAGCAGTAGACAGGCTTTTTTGGAGCTGTTTTTT
v_gene: TRBV10-2; abundance: once; j_gene: TRBJ1-3; d_gene: TRBD1; CDR3aa: CASSEPRQGSGNTIYF; CDR3nt: TGCGCCAGCAGTGAGCCCCGACAGGGGTCAGGAAACACCATATATTTT
v_gene: TRBV12-5; abundance: NA; j_gene: TRBJ2-1; d_gene: NA; CDR3aa: CASAGGGGYNEQFF; CDR3nt: TGTGCTAGCGCGGGTGGGGGAGGTTACAATGAGCAGTTCTTC
v_gene: TRBV4-2; abundance: NA; j_gene: TRBJ2-5; d_gene: NA; CDR3aa: CASSQVFGGDQETQYF; CDR3nt: TGTGCCAGCAGCCAAGTGTTCGGCGGGGACCAAGAGACCCAGTACTTC
v_gene: TRBV24-1; abundance: NA; j_gene: TRBJ2-1; d_gene: TRBD1; CDR3aa: CATNQGVVNEQFF; CDR3nt: TGTGCCACGAATCAGGGGGTAGTCAATGAGCAGTTCTTC
v_gene: TRBV18; abundance: NA; j_gene: TRBJ1-4; d_gene: NA; CDR3aa: CASSPLQGLETNEKLFF; CDR3nt: TGTGCCAGCTCACCGCTCCAGGGCCTAGAGACTAATGAAAAACTGTTTTTT
v_gene: TRBV6-6; abundance: NA; j_gene: TRBJ1-5; d_gene: NA; CDR3aa: CASSYAGERQPQHF; CDR3nt: TGTGCCAGCAGTTACGCAGGGGAACGGCAGCCCCAGCATTTT
v_gene: TRBV3-1/TRBV3-2; abundance: once; j_gene: TRBJ1-3; d_gene: TRBD1; CDR3aa: CASSQVEGAGGNTIYF; CDR3nt: TGTGCCAGCAGCCAAGTGGAGGGGGCTGGTGGAAACACCATATATTTT
v_gene: TRBV5-1; abundance: NA; j_gene: TRBJ2-3; d_gene: TRBD2; CDR3aa: CASSLPSGSGTDTQYF; CDR3nt: TGCGCCAGCAGCCTTCCTAGCGGGAGTGGCACAGATACGCAGTATTTT
v_gene: TRBV6-1; abundance: NA; j_gene: TRBJ1-2; d_gene: NA; CDR3aa: CASSEARDIGYTF; CDR3nt: TGTGCCAGCAGTGAAGCCCGGGATATTGGCTACACCTTC
v_gene: TRBV6-2/TRBV6-3; abundance: NA; j_gene: TRBJ1-2; d_gene: NA; CDR3aa: CASSYLRQANYGYTF; CDR3nt: TGTGCCAGCAGTTACCTACGCCAGGCTAACTATGGCTACACCTTC
v_gene: TRBV7-2; abundance: NA; j_gene: TRBJ2-3; d_gene: TRBD2; CDR3aa: CASSLAGGTNTDTQYF; CDR3nt: TGTGCCAGCAGCTTAGCGGGGGGGACTAACACAGATACGCAGTATTTT
v_gene: TRBV4-1; abundance: NA; j_gene: TRBJ2-2; d_gene: NA; CDR3aa: CASSRRDSDTGELFF; CDR3nt: TGCGCCAGCAGCCGCCGGGACTCTGACACCGGGGAGCTGTTTTTT
v_gene: TRBV5-1; abundance: NA; j_gene: TRBJ1-3; d_gene: NA; CDR3aa: CASSLGSQGAGNTIYF; CDR3nt: TGCGCCAGCAGCTTGGGATCACAGGGAGCTGGAAACACCATATATTTT
v_gene: TRBV18; abundance: NA; j_gene: TRBJ2-2; d_gene: TRBD1; CDR3aa: CASSPPAWTGDSNTGELFF; CDR3nt: TGTGCCAGCTCACCACCTGCATGGACAGGGGATTCGAACACCGGGGAGCTGTTTTTT
v_gene: TRBV6-6; abundance: NA; j_gene: TRBJ1-1; d_gene: NA; CDR3aa: CASSYTLFRDTEAFF; CDR3nt: TGTGCCAGCAGTTACACGCTTTTCAGGGACACTGAAGCTTTCTTT
v_gene: TRBV3-1/TRBV3-2; abundance: NA; j_gene: TRBJ1-1; d_gene: TRBD1; CDR3aa: CASSPNFRGPGAFF; CDR3nt: TGTGCCAGCAGCCCAAACTTCAGGGGGCCGGGAGCTTTCTTT
v_gene: TRBV19; abundance: NA; j_gene: TRBJ2-1; d_gene: TRBD1; CDR3aa: CASSTTGWDEQFF; CDR3nt: TGTGCCAGTAGTACGACAGGGTGGGATGAGCAGTTCTTC
v_gene: TRBV2; abundance: NA; j_gene: TRBJ1-2; d_gene: TRBD1; CDR3aa: CASSPGQGIDGYTF; CDR3nt: TGTGCCAGCAGCCCGGGACAGGGAATAGATGGCTACACCTTC
v_gene: TRBV5-1; abundance: few; j_gene: TRBJ2-5; d_gene: NA; CDR3aa: CASSVTSSIGETQYF; CDR3nt: TGCGCCAGCAGCGTAACTAGCTCCATTGGGGAGACCCAGTACTTC
v_gene: TRBV11-2; abundance: NA; j_gene: TRBJ1-1; d_gene: TRBD1; CDR3aa: CASTMGQFTEAFF; CDR3nt: TGTGCCAGCACAATGGGACAGTTCACTGAAGCTTTCTTT
v_gene: TRBV6-6; abundance: once; j_gene: TRBJ2-1; d_gene: TRBD2; CDR3aa: CASRAGGLNEQFF; CDR3nt: TGTGCCAGCAGGGCGGGGGGGCTTAATGAGCAGTTCTTC
v_gene: TRBV4-1; abundance: NA; j_gene: TRBJ2-3; d_gene: NA; CDR3aa: CASSQGGYTSTDTQYF; CDR3nt: TGCGCCAGCAGCCAAGGGGGCTATACTAGCACAGATACGCAGTATTTT
v_gene: TRBV28; abundance: NA; j_gene: TRBJ1-2; d_gene: NA; CDR3aa: CASSGGGVDGYTF; CDR3nt: TGTGCCAGTAGTGGAGGGGGGGTGGACGGCTACACCTTC
v_gene: TRBV3-1/TRBV3-2; abundance: once; j_gene: TRBJ2-2; d_gene: TRBD2; CDR3aa: CASSQDVLAGINTGELFF; CDR3nt: TGTGCCAGCAGCCAAGACGTTCTAGCGGGGATAAACACCGGGGAGCTGTTTTTT
v_gene: TRBV5-1; abundance: NA; j_gene: TRBJ2-1; d_gene: NA; CDR3aa: CASSSTVDYNEQFF; CDR3nt: TGCGCCAGCAGTTCGACTGTCGACTACAATGAGCAGTTCTTC
v_gene: TRBV27; abundance: NA; j_gene: TRBJ2-6; d_gene: NA; CDR3aa: CASSPYGTGSGANVLTF; CDR3nt: TGTGCCAGCAGTCCTTACGGAACAGGGTCGGGGGCCAACGTCCTGACTTTC
v_gene: TRBV27; abundance: once; j_gene: TRBJ1-4; d_gene: NA; CDR3aa: CASSLLGVATNEKLFF; CDR3nt: TGTGCCAGCAGTTTATTAGGGGTTGCAACTAATGAAAAACTGTTTTTT
v_gene: TRBV30; abundance: NA; j_gene: TRBJ1-2; d_gene: NA; CDR3aa: CAWSVLGFSYGYTF; CDR3nt: TGTGCCTGGAGTGTACTCGGGTTTTCTTATGGCTACACCTTC